The rows below give T cell receptor beta chains drawn from one sample of a study of lymphopenia after photon versus proton radiotherapy. Some clones are missing from TCRdb's copy, which holds only in-frame ones; the method was immunoSEQ multiplex PCR. This sample has approximately 66,000 clones, with 75% to 90% found just once. Sequencing was performed on peripheral blood, taken from a patient treated with photon-based radiotherapy. Every receptor here comes from a man between 40 and 49 years old with gastric cancer. The CDR3 runs from the conserved cysteine through the conserved F or W. The order of the fields is V gene, J gene, D gene, clone size, CDR3 length, CDR3 protein, CDR3 DNA. D genes are given only for firm matches. Some rows mark clone size as missing; the rest say once, few, many or name a class of expanded clone.

TRBV2	TRBJ1-1	-	-	13	CASNGEGFTEAFF	TGTGCCAGCAACGGGGAGGGGTTCACTGAAGCTTTCTTT
TRBV5-1	TRBJ1-1	-	-	16	CASSFFRTGLGTEAFF	TGCGCCAGCAGCTTTTTTCGGACCGGGTTGGGCACTGAAGCTTTCTTT
TRBV4-2	TRBJ2-2	-	-	15	CASSQEFRGAGELFF	TGTGCCAGCAGCCAAGAGTTCAGGGGGGCCGGGGAGCTGTTTTTT
TRBV29-1	TRBJ1-2	-	-	12	CSDASLRGGYTF	TGCAGCGACGCGTCCTTGAGGGGGGGCTACACCTTC
TRBV6-1	TRBJ2-7	-	-	12	CASSAGTYEQYF	TGTGCCAGCTCCGCCGGAACCTACGAGCAGTACTTC
TRBV27	TRBJ1-4	-	-	13	CASSSGLREKLFF	TGTGCCAGCAGTTCCGGCTTACGCGAAAAACTGTTTTTT
TRBV27	TRBJ1-4	-	-	16	CASSTYTGITNEKLFF	TGTGCCAGCAGTACTTACACCGGGATAACTAATGAAAAACTGTTTTTT
TRBV27	TRBJ1-1	-	-	13	CASSQQGRTEAFF	TGTGCCAGCAGTCAACAGGGTCGTACTGAAGCTTTCTTT
TRBV9	TRBJ1-5	-	few	14	CASSVGGGNQPQHF	TGTGCCAGCAGCGTAGGTGGGGGCAATCAGCCCCAGCATTTT
TRBV19	TRBJ1-1	-	-	13	CASGTKGDTEAFF	TGTGCCAGCGGGACAAAGGGGGACACTGAAGCTTTCTTT
TRBV19	TRBJ2-3	-	-	15	CASSITQLSTDTQYF	TGTGCCAGTAGTATTACTCAGCTAAGCACAGATACGCAGTATTTT
TRBV11-2	TRBJ1-5	-	few	13	CASSPDLRRTQHF	TGTGCCAGCAGCCCAGACCTGCGACGGACCCAGCATTTT
TRBV9	TRBJ1-5	-	-	14	CASSVGGGNQPQHF	TGTGCCAGCAGCGTAGGAGGGGGGAATCAGCCCCAGCATTTT
TRBV2	TRBJ2-1	-	-	14	CASSARARARGRLF	TGTGCCAGCAGCGCGCGGGCTCGGGCCCGGGGCCGGCTCTTC
TRBV9	TRBJ1-1	-	-	14	CASNLQRSNTEAFF	TGTGCCAGCAACCTTCAGAGGAGCAACACTGAAGCTTTCTTT
TRBV7-9	TRBJ1-2	-	once	14	CASSLSLGEHGYTF	TGTGCCAGCAGCTTAAGCCTGGGGGAACATGGCTACACCTTC
TRBV5-4	TRBJ2-7	TRBD1	once	15	CASSTSRGLRNEQYF	TGTGCCAGCAGCACTTCCAGGGGGCTAAGAAACGAGCAGTACTTC
TRBV19	TRBJ2-2	TRBD2	-	16	CASSIESGGAGGELFF	TGTGCCAGTAGTATAGAATCCGGGGGGGCCGGCGGGGAGCTGTTTTTT
TRBV9	TRBJ1-1	-	-	14	CASSVDKGYTEAFF	TGTGCCAGCAGCGTAGATAAGGGGTACACTGAAGCTTTCTTT
TRBV2	TRBJ1-1	-	-	17	CASRLSLVPGTGTEAFF	TGTGCCAGCAGGTTATCGCTCGTCCCGGGAACGGGAACTGAAGCTTTCTTT
TRBV4-1	TRBJ1-4	-	-	14	CASSQVLILEKLFF	TGCGCCAGCAGCCAAGTACTGATACTTGAAAAACTGTTTTTT
TRBV6-1	TRBJ1-1	-	-	15	CASSEAPSAVTEAFF	TGTGCCAGCAGTGAAGCCCCGTCGGCAGTCACTGAAGCTTTCTTT
TRBV5-4	TRBJ2-3	-	-	13	CASSLAGGDTQYF	TGTGCCAGCAGCTTGGCCGGGGGCGACACGCAGTATTTT
TRBV7-9	TRBJ2-7	TRBD1	-	14	CASSSGGQLNEQYF	TGTGCCAGCAGCTCAGGGGGACAGCTGAACGAGCAGTACTTC
TRBV4-1	TRBJ2-7	-	-	11	CASSQDGQQYF	TGCGCCAGCAGCCAAGACGGCCAGCAGTACTTC
TRBV6-1	TRBJ2-1	-	-	14	CASSESRAGYEQFF	TGTGCCAGCAGTGAATCGAGGGCCGGATATGAGCAGTTCTTC
TRBV7-3	TRBJ2-1	-	-	15	CASSFTPSETNEQFF	TGTGCCAGCAGCTTCACGCCTAGCGAAACCAATGAGCAGTTCTTC
TRBV7-8	TRBJ1-6	TRBD1	-	16	CASSPSTGVSYSPLHF	TGTGCCAGCAGCCCCTCGACAGGGGTTTCCTATTCACCCCTCCACTTT
TRBV2	TRBJ1-5	TRBD1	-	15	CASSPDRGLDQPQHF	TGTGCCAGCAGCCCGGACAGGGGGCTGGATCAGCCCCAGCATTTT
TRBV7-9	TRBJ1-2	-	-	15	CASSLGTTAAYGYTF	TGTGCCAGCAGCCTGGGGACAACGGCTGCCTATGGCTACACCTTC
TRBV7-3	TRBJ1-2	TRBD1	few	13	CASSEDRGLGYTF	TGTGCCAGCAGTGAGGACAGGGGGCTTGGCTACACCTTC
TRBV7-9	TRBJ2-4	TRBD1	-	16	CASPRRKPGQVNIQYF	TGTGCCAGCCCTCGCCGCAAACCGGGACAGGTGAACATTCAGTACTTC
TRBV19	TRBJ1-1	-	-	14	CASSRGALNTEAFF	TGTGCCAGTAGTCGCGGCGCCCTGAACACTGAAGCTTTCTTT
TRBV6-1	TRBJ2-3	-	-	13	CASKSGEGDTQYF	TGTGCCAGCAAGTCAGGGGAGGGAGATACGCAGTATTTT
TRBV10-1	TRBJ2-5	TRBD2	-	15	CASSESSGAGETQYF	TGCGCCAGCAGTGAGTCTAGCGGGGCAGGGGAGACCCAGTACTTC
TRBV5-4	TRBJ2-6	-	-	15	CASSDTGRGANVLTF	TGTGCCAGCAGCGATACAGGGCGAGGGGCCAACGTCCTGACTTTC
TRBV30	TRBJ1-6	TRBD1	-	14	CAWSTGGVNSPLHF	TGTGCCTGGAGTACAGGGGGCGTTAATTCACCCCTCCACTTT
TRBV6-5	TRBJ1-2	-	-	14	CASSYLPRGYGYTF	TGTGCCAGCAGTTACCTCCCCCGGGGGTATGGCTACACCTTC
TRBV4-1	TRBJ2-3	-	-	16	CASSHLNRGSSDTQYF	TGCGCCAGCAGCCACCTTAATCGGGGAAGTTCAGATACGCAGTATTTT
TRBV27	TRBJ1-2	TRBD1	-	14	CASSSGQGIYGYTF	TGTGCCAGCAGTTCCGGACAGGGCATCTATGGCTACACCTTC
TRBV6-5	TRBJ1-2	TRBD1	-	13	CASRGDRDYGYTF	TGTGCCAGCAGGGGGGACAGGGACTATGGCTACACCTTC
TRBV27	TRBJ1-2	-	-	13	CASRGAEVDGYTF	TGTGCCAGCAGAGGGGCGGAGGTCGATGGCTACACCTTC
TRBV19	TRBJ2-7	-	-	14	CASSMRGISYEQYF	TGTGCCAGTAGTATGCGGGGTATAAGCTACGAGCAGTACTTC
TRBV4-3	TRBJ1-6	TRBD1	-	15	CASSQDGTGRSPLHF	TGCGCCAGCAGCCAAGATGGGACAGGACGTTCACCCCTCCACTTT
TRBV7-3	TRBJ2-3	TRBD2	-	15	CASSLIAGDTDTQYF	TGTGCCAGCAGCTTAATAGCGGGGGACACAGATACGCAGTATTTT